A single TCR beta chain is shown here with its context. This entry belongs to a study of T cell changes during pregnancy in multiple sclerosis. Method: immunoSEQ multiplex PCR; TCRdb's copy keeps in-frame clones and lacks some. The repertoire holds 80,000 to 100,000 clones, roughly 92% seen once, with roughly 0.99% in the top ten. Trimming cost V 2 bases and J 4 bases, with 10 bases left between them. The CDR3 loop spans 14 amino acids. CDR1 and CDR2 (germline): MNHNY, SVGAGI (reference sequence). The clonotype comes from a female donor with multiple sclerosis, enrolled in a pregnancy study. The chain links TRBV6-6 to TRBJ2-3; D possibly corresponds to TRBD1 (5 bases). The sequencing used peripheral blood, collected after pregnancy. CDR3 sequence: CASSYADSSDTQYF. For the CDR3, the DNA is TGTGCCAGCAGTTACGCTGACAGCTCAGATACGCAGTATTTT.